A selection of T cell receptor beta chains follows, all from one sample in a study of blood T cell repertoires in COVID-19. The data were produced by immunoSEQ multiplex PCR, yet TCRdb's version contains in-frame clones alone and is incomplete. The sample includes just over 150,000 clones, just under 85% of them seen just once. The sample taken for sequencing was peripheral blood. Receptors were obtained from a woman older than 75 with acute or convalescent COVID-19. Both conserved end residues are part of each CDR3. A D gene is named only where the DNA matches it firmly. The listing skips clone size in some rows; elsewhere it reads once, few, many or a size class.

CASSLSGSSSYEQYF,TGTGCCAGCAGCTTGAGCGGGAGTAGCTCCTACGAGCAGTACTTC,once,TRBJ2-7,TRBD2,TRBV3-1/TRBV3-2
CASSSAARSSVDTQYF,TGTGCCAGCAGCTCGGCGGCGCGGTCCAGCGTAGATACGCAGTATTTT,.,TRBJ2-3,.,TRBV5-4
CASSYTGTGAYEQYF,TGCGCCAGCAGCTATACCGGGACAGGTGCCTACGAGCAGTACTTC,.,TRBJ2-7,TRBD1,TRBV5-1
CASSRDGFPSYEQYF,TGTGCCAGCAGCCGCGACGGGTTTCCCTCCTACGAGCAGTACTTC,few,TRBJ2-7,.,TRBV7-9
CASSSGQSTDTQYF,TGCGCCAGCAGCTCCGGACAGAGCACAGATACGCAGTATTTT,.,TRBJ2-3,.,TRBV5-1
CASSLGLATEQYF,TGTGCCAGCAGCTTAGGACTAGCTACCGAGCAGTACTTC,.,TRBJ2-7,TRBD2,TRBV7-8
CATSGETEDNEQFF,TGTGCCACCAGTGGCGAGACGGAGGACAATGAGCAGTTCTTC,.,TRBJ2-1,.,TRBV24-1
CASSHSDRGEGEAFF,TGTGCCAGCAGCCACTCGGACAGGGGTGAGGGTGAAGCTTTCTTT,.,TRBJ1-1,TRBD1,TRBV3-1/TRBV3-2
CASSPSSGRVSYNEQFF,TGTGCCAGCTCACCTTCTAGCGGGAGAGTTAGCTACAATGAGCAGTTCTTC,few,TRBJ2-1,TRBD2,TRBV18
CASSARTGSYNEQFF,TGTGCCAGCAGCGCCCGGACAGGGTCCTACAATGAGCAGTTCTTC,once,TRBJ2-1,TRBD1,TRBV5-4
CASSQEGAANTEAFF,TGCGCCAGCAGCCAAGAGGGGGCCGCGAACACTGAAGCTTTCTTT,.,TRBJ1-1,.,TRBV4-1
CSVTEGANTEAFF,TGCAGCGTTACCGAGGGGGCGAACACTGAAGCTTTCTTT,.,TRBJ1-1,TRBD1,TRBV29-1
CASSALQSNTEAFF,TGTGCCAGTAGTGCCCTACAGTCGAACACTGAAGCTTTCTTT,.,TRBJ1-1,.,TRBV19
CASSPLGQGLNTGELFF,TGTGCCAGCAGCCCACTCGGACAGGGACTGAACACCGGGGAGCTGTTTTTT,.,TRBJ2-2,TRBD1,TRBV3-1/TRBV3-2